This record covers a single T cell receptor beta chain. Its antigen is not known. The PCR employed 60 Vbeta primers together with 13 Jbeta primers. Profiled with immunoSEQ multiplex PCR; TCRdb holds only in-frame clones, not every one. The sample shows around 140,000 clones, about four fifths of them seen only once. Germline V gene lookup returns CDR1 KGHSH and CDR2 LQKENI. The CDR3 covers 16 residues. V shed 0 bases and J shed 0 bases, with 9 bases lying between them. These data come from a study of cytomegalovirus exposure and HLA in healthy donors. Broader study findings: Donors were assumed by presence/absence analyses to have roughly uniform sequencing depth.

This TCR derives from a woman aged 18-35 years in good health and CMV-seropositive. The V call is TRBV18, the J call TRBJ1-3; D might be TRBD1 (6 bases). Sequencing was carried out using PBMCs. The CDR3 here is CASSPPGQSSGNTIYF. For the CDR3, the DNA is TGTGCCAGCTCACCACCCGGACAGAGCTCTGGAAACACCATATATTTT.